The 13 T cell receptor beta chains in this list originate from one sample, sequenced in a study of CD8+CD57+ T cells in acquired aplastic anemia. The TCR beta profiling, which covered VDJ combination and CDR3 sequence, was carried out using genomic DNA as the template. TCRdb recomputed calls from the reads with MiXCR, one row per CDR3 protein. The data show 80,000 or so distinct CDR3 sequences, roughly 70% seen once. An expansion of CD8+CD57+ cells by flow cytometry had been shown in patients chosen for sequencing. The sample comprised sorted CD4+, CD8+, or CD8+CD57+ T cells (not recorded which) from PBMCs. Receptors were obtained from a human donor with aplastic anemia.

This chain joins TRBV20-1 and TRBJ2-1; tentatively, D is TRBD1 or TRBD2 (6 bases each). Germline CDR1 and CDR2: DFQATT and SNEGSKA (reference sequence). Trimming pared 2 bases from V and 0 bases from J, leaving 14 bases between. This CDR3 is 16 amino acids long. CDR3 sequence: CSARSLADSSYNEQFF. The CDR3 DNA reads TGCAGTGCTAGATCCTTAGCGGACAGCTCCTACAATGAGCAGTTCTTC.

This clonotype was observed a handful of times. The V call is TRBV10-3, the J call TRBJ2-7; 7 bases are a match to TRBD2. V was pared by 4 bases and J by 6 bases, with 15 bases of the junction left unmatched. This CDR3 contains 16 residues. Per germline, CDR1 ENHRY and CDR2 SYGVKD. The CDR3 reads CAISGITSAKPSEQYF. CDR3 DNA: TGTGCCATCAGTGGGATCACTAGCGCTAAACCTTCCGAGCAGTACTTC.

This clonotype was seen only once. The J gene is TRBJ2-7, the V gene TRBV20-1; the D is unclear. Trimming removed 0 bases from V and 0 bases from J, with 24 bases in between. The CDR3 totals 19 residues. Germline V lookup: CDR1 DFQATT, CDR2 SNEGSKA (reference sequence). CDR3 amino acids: CSARDFDSGSSPSSYEQYF. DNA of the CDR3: TGCAGTGCTAGAGATTTCGACTCGGGCAGCAGTCCTAGCTCCTACGAGCAGTACTTC.

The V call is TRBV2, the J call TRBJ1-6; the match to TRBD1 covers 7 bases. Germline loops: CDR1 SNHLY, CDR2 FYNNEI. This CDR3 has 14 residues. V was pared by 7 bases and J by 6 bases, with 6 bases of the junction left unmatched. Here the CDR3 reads CASIRDSRNSPLHF. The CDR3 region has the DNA TGTGCCAGCATCCGGGACAGCCGTAATTCACCCCTCCACTTT.

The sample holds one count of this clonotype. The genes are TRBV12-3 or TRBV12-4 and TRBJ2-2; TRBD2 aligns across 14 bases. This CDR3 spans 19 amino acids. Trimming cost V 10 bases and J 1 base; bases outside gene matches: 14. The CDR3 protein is CAISARLAGGHLNTGELFF. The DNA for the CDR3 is TGTGCCATCAGCGCCCGACTAGCGGGAGGGCACCTGAACACCGGGGAGCTGTTTTTT.

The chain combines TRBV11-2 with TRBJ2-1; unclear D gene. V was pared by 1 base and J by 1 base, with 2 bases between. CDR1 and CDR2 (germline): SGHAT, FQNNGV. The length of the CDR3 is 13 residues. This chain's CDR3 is CASSLVSYNEQFF. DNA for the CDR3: TGTGCCAGCAGCTTAGTTTCCTACAATGAGCAGTTCTTC.

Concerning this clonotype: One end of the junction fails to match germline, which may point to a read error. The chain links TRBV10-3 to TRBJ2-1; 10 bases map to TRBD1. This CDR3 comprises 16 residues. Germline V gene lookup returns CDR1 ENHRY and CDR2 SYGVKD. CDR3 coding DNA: TGTGCCAGCAGTCCTCAGGGACAGGGGATTAACAATGAGCAGTTCTTC. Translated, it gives CASSPQGQGINNEQFF.

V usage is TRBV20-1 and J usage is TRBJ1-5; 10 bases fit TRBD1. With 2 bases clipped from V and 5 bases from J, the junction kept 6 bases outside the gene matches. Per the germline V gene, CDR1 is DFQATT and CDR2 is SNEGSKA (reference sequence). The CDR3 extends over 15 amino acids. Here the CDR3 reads CSARQAGQGYQPQHF. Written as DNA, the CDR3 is TGCAGTGCTAGACAGGCGGGACAGGGGTATCAGCCCCAGCATTTT.

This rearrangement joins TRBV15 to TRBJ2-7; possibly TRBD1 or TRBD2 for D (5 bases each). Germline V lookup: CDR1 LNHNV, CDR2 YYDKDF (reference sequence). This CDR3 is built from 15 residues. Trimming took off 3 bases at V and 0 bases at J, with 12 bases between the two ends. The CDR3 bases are TGTGCCACCAGCAGGGGACGACAGACCTCCTACGAGCAGTACTTC. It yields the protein CATSRGRQTSYEQYF. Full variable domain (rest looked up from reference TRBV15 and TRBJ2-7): DAMVIQNPRYQVTQFGKPVTLSCSQTLNHNVMYWYQQKSSQAPKLLFHYYDKDFNNEADTPDNFQSRRPNTSFCFLDIRSPGLGDTAMYLCATSRGRQTSYEQYFGPGTRLTVT.

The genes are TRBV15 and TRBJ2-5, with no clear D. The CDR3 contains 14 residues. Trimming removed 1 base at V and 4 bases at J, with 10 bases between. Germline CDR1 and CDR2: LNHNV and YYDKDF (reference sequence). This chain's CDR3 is CATSRVPGGETQYF. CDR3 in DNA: TGTGCCACCAGCAGAGTCCCGGGTGGAGAGACCCAGTACTTC.

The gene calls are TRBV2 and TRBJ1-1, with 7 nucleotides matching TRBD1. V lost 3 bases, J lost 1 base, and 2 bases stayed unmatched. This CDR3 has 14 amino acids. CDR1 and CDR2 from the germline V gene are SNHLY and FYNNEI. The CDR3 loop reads CASSDDRANTEAFF. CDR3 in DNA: TGTGCCAGCAGTGACGACAGGGCGAACACTGAAGCTTTCTTT.

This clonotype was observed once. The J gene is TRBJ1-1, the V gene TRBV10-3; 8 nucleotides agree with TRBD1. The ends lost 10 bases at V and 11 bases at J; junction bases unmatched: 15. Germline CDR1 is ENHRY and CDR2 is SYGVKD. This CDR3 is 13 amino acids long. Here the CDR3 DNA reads TGTGCCACCTCGGGACAGGCCTTTCTAGGGGCTTTCTTT. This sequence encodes CATSGQAFLGAFF.

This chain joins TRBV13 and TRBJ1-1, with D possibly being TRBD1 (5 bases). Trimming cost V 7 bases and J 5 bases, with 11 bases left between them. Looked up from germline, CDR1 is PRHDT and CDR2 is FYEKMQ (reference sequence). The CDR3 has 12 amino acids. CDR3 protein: CASTGGGTEAFF. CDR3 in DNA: TGTGCCAGCACCGGGGGGGGAACTGAAGCTTTCTTT.